The entry below describes one T cell receptor beta chain. There is no known antigen for this receptor. Base qualities are not provided; no much larger clone lies one nucleotide away. In Seattle, one collaborating source enrolled patients while the infection was active and tracked those patients longitudinally over the course of disease. Collaborating institutions collected whole blood in K2EDTA tubes following their own protocols. Collaborator samples were shipped for TCRbeta analysis as frozen whole blood, isolated PBMCs, or DNA extracted from either sample type. These data are taken from a study of blood T cell repertoires in COVID-19 (dated by TCRdb to 2018 to 2020). Turning to the overall study: Collaborator samples came from the United States, Italy and Spain and covered acute and convalescent phases of COVID-19. Sample metadata almost always included a de-identified subject ID, COVID-19 status, age in years and sex. The dataset comprised deeply sampled blood TCRbeta repertoires from subjects exposed to, actively infected with, or recovered from COVID-19. The material from the prospective study consisted of cDNA or gDNA derived from T cells, B-cell-depleted T cells, or PBMCs. The repertoires were made available in a free public database intended to serve as a resource for research on the immune response to SARS-CoV-2. HLA class I and class II types, where available, came from metadata supplied by the sample provider rather than from assay-based typing. Samples were obtained from the ongoing ImmuneRACE study (first 160 participants) and from 1,254 subjects provided by 6 global collaborators.

The immunoSEQ Assay, a bias-controlled multiplex PCR, was used to amplify TCRbeta CDR3 regions from genomic DNA. The paper's data handling went like this. Within the assay, amplification of reference gene primers was used to estimate how many nucleated cells each sample contained. Sequence reads were collapsed and filtered to measure the absolute abundance of every unique TCRbeta CDR3 rearrangement. For each sample, productive Simpson clonality was calculated as the square root of Simpson's diversity index over productive rearrangements. In its TCRdb copy, this immuneACCESS table keeps in-frame sequences only and misses some clones. Where compared with another copy, unresolved V genes explain less than half of these, and the others have no known cause. V, J and clone size are those of that table, while D and trimming were read from the DNA. For this sample the table gives around 130,000 clones, of which roughly 90% were detected only once. The ten most abundant clones make up 4.6% of the sample.

What the authors observed across the whole study: How much clinical and demographic metadata was included differed by source and by participant, and the metadata was provided uncurated.

V loses 0 bases of germline sequence and J loses 6 bases, and the interval between the two ends is 18 bases. Taken from cysteine to phenylalanine, the CDR3 has 17 residues. The only DNA kept is the CDR3, 51 bases in frame from the first base. Based on the germline V gene, the CDR1 and CDR2 sequences are LGHNT and FRNRAP. This clonotype originated in a man aged 55 to 70 with COVID-19, enrolled during active disease. The rearrangement combines TRBV12-5 with TRBJ1-5, with no confidently assigned D gene. The sample comprised peripheral blood. The CDR3 in this case is CASGLVLGLGGGQPQHF. At the DNA level, the sequence is TGTGCTAGTGGTTTGGTACTCGGACTCGGAGGTGGTCAGCCCCAGCATTTT.